Listed here are 17 T cell receptor beta chains from one sample, sequenced in a study of regulatory T cells in long-lasting Graves disease. As to time point: newly diagnosed GD, antithyroid drugs for less than 3 months. PBMC RNA was the source of the TCR library. Both iRepertoire HTBI primers and Arm-PCR of CDR3 regions were used to build the TCR beta libraries. TCRdb re-analysed the multiplex PCR reads in MiXCR, keeping a single row per CDR3 protein. The top ten hold 12% of the sample, which has approximately 480,000 distinct CDR3 sequences, about 16% seen once. The sample was also linked to a second study, of T cells in Graves' hyperthyroidism and ophthalmopathy.

The material was peripheral blood mononuclear cells (PBMCs), obtained at new diagnosis, from a patient treated with antithyroid drugs. The receptors derive from a man aged 35 to 55 with Graves disease.

There are many counts of this clonotype. The chain couples TRBV28 to TRBJ2-2, with D unclear. Germline V lookup: CDR1 MDHEN, CDR2 SYDVKM. CDR3 length equals 13 residues. Between the trimmed V and J ends, which lost 10 bases and 1 base, there was a span of 10 bases. CDR3 sequence reads: CATPSRNTGELFF. As DNA, the CDR3 is TGTGCCACTCCGTCTCGGAACACCGGGGAGCTGTTTTTT. Together with reference TRBV28 and TRBJ2-2, the CDR3 gives the full variable domain: DVKVTQSSRYLVKRTGEKVFLECVQDMDHENMFWYRQDPGLGLRLIYFSYDVKMKEKGDIPEGYSVSREKKERFSLILESASTNQTSMYLCATPSRNTGELFFGEGSRLTVL.

This clonotype was counted at least ten times. The chain links TRBV20-1 to TRBJ2-3; 7 positions agree with TRBD1. V shed 6 bases and J 4 bases; nucleotides not matched to a gene: 13. The CDR3 consists of 15 residues. CDR1 is DFQATT, CDR2 SNEGSKA, per germline (reference sequence). The CDR3 here is CSAPVTRQGADTQYF. The CDR3, as DNA: TGCAGTGCGCCCGTGACCAGACAGGGAGCAGATACGCAGTATTTT.

The CDR3 bases are TGTGCCAGTAGACGACAGGGCGGTGGCTACACCTTC. It codes for CASRRQGGGYTF. The chain carries TRBV19 and TRBJ1-2; 7 bases fit TRBD1. The length of the CDR3 is 12 residues. V was pared by 6 bases and J by 7 bases, with 5 bases of the junction left unmatched. The V gene's germline CDR1 is LNHDA and CDR2 SQIVND (reference sequence).

This clonotype was observed many times. This sequence joins TRBV7-8 and TRBJ1-5, with 7 bases fitting TRBD1. With 5 bases clipped from V and 2 bases from J, the junction kept 12 bases outside the gene matches. The CDR3 has 17 amino acids. Germline assignment: CDR1 SGHVS and CDR2 FQNEAQ. The CDR3 DNA sequence: TGTGCCAGCAGCCATTGGGACAGCCCTGGGGGCAATCAGCCCCAGCATTTT. This translates into CASSHWDSPGGNQPQHF.

This clonotype was recorded many times. This chain links TRBV27 with TRBJ2-7; 12 nucleotides agree with TRBD2. The J segment lost 5 bases and the V segment lost 7 bases, leaving 6 bases of the junction unmatched. Germline loops: CDR1 MNHEY, CDR2 SMNVEV (reference sequence). CDR3 length: 14 amino acids. DNA for the CDR3: TGTGCCAGCACCGGACTAGCGGGAAATAACGAGCAGTACTTC. It is translated as CASTGLAGNNEQYF.

Many counts were recorded for this clonotype. The rearrangement uses TRBV25-1 and TRBJ2-1; 9 bases match TRBD1. From germline, CDR1 is MGHDK and CDR2 SYGVNS. The CDR3 sequence is 16 residues long. Trimming removed 4 bases from V and 6 bases from J; junction bases left unmatched: 10. CDR3 coding DNA: TGTGCCAGCAGTGCAAAAACCGGGACAGGGTCCAATGAGCAGTTCTTC. This translates into CASSAKTGTGSNEQFF.

Ten or more counts support this clonotype. This chain links TRBV20-1 with TRBJ2-6; D unclear. This CDR3 is built from 14 residues. Germline assignment: CDR1 DFQATT and CDR2 SNEGSKA (reference sequence). The germline V and J ends were trimmed by 3 bases and 4 bases, with 10 bases remaining between them. The CDR3 nucleotides are TGCAGTGCTAGCGAGGTCTCCGGGGCCAACGTCCTGACTTTC. Protein: CSASEVSGANVLTF.

This clonotype was counted ten times or more. This sequence joins TRBV28 and TRBJ2-3; TRBD2 matches at 7 bases. V was pared by 6 bases and J by 6 bases, with 6 bases of the junction left unmatched. Germline V gives CDR1 MDHEN, CDR2 SYDVKM. This CDR3 is 13 amino acids long. The CDR3 protein is CASSPRERDTQYF. CDR3 in DNA: TGTGCCAGCAGCCCGCGGGAGAGGGATACGCAGTATTTT. Full variable domain (outside the CDR3, taken from reference TRBV28 and TRBJ2-3): DVKVTQSSRYLVKRTGEKVFLECVQDMDHENMFWYRQDPGLGLRLIYFSYDVKMKEKGDIPEGYSVSREKKERFSLILESASTNQTSMYLCASSPRERDTQYFGPGTRLTVL.

This clonotype appeared many times. The chain couples TRBV4-1 to TRBJ2-1; D unclear. The germline V gene encodes CDR1 MGHRA and CDR2 YSYEKL. Between the trimmed V and J ends, which lost 0 bases and 11 bases, there was a span of 14 bases. The CDR3 spans 14 residues. CDR3 amino acids: CASSQDAPTMKQFF. CDR3 sequence (DNA): TGCGCCAGCAGCCAAGATGCCCCGACAATGAAGCAGTTCTTC.

The gene calls are TRBV7-9 and TRBJ2-5; D remains unclear. The ends were cut back, 5 bases at V and 6 bases at J, with 13 bases in the middle. This CDR3 comprises 13 residues. Germline V gene data show CDR1 as SEHNR and CDR2 as FQNEAQ (reference sequence). CDR3 DNA: TGTGCCAGCAGCGTAGTGGGTCATCAGACCCAGTACTTC. Its protein is CASSVVGHQTQYF. Full variable domain (rest looked up from reference TRBV7-9 and TRBJ2-5): DTGVSQNPRHKITKRGQNVTFRCDPISEHNRLYWYRQTLGQGPEFLTYFQNEAQLEKSRLLSDRFSAERPKGSFSTLEIQRTEQGDSAMYLCASSVVGHQTQYFGPGTRLLVL.

This clonotype showed up just a few times. The chain couples TRBV25-1 to TRBJ2-3; 7 nucleotides line up with TRBD1. The CDR3 length is 17 residues. CDR1 is MGHDK, CDR2 SYGVNS, per germline. Trimming at V came to 6 bases and at J to 0 bases, leaving 12 bases not matched to a gene. The CDR3 region has the DNA TGTGCCAGCAGAGAGGGGGCCGGAGACTCTAGCACAGATACGCAGTATTTT. It yields the protein CASREGAGDSSTDTQYF. Complete variable domain (other parts from reference TRBV25-1 and TRBJ2-3): EADIYQTPRYLVIGTGKKITLECSQTMGHDKMYWYQQDPGMELHLIHYSYGVNSTEKGDLSSESTVSRIRTEHFPLTLESARPSHTSQYLCASREGAGDSSTDTQYFGPGTRLTVL.

This rearrangement joins TRBV20-1 to TRBJ2-1; 7 nucleotides line up with TRBD1. The V gene end was trimmed by 3 bases and the J gene end by 9 bases; junction bases not matched to a gene: 14. CDR1 and CDR2 (germline): DFQATT, SNEGSKA (reference sequence). This CDR3 is 15 amino acids long. Here the CDR3 reads CSARPTGAAQGEQFF. CDR3 DNA: TGCAGTGCTAGGCCTACAGGGGCAGCACAGGGTGAGCAGTTCTTC.

There are many counts of this clonotype. The V call is TRBV3-1, the J call TRBJ1-3, with D uncertain. Per the germline V gene, CDR1 is LGHDT and CDR2 is YNNKEL (reference sequence). V was pared by 0 bases and J by 1 base, with 16 bases between. CDR3 length: 18 amino acids. In DNA, the CDR3 is TGTGCCAGCAGCCAAGAAGGTTCAACGGGGAGGTCTGGAAACACCATATATTTT. Amino acid sequence: CASSQEGSTGRSGNTIYF.

This clonotype was detected many times. This chain joins TRBV11-2 and TRBJ1-1; possible D gene TRBD1, 5 bases. The V end was cut by 1 base, the J end by 11 bases, with 17 bases between. The CDR3 sequence is 14 residues long. The germline gives CDR1 SGHAT, CDR2 FQNNGV. DNA of the CDR3: TGTGCCAGCAGCTTAGTCCGGGGACCCGCTGGCGCTTTCTTT. Translating gives CASSLVRGPAGAFF.

The CDR3 coding sequence is TGTGCTAGTGGTTTCGCCGACAGGATAAATCAGCCCCAGCATTTT. This encodes CASGFADRINQPQHF. J is TRBJ1-5 and V is TRBV12-5, with D perhaps TRBD1 (6 bases). The CDR3 has 15 residues. Deletions cut 3 bases from V and 4 bases from J, with 13 bases between. CDR1 is LGHNT and CDR2 is FRNRAP in the germline V gene.

The CDR3 sequence: CASSGGGYGAYEQYF. CDR3 bases: TGTGCCAGCAGCGGGGGGGGTTACGGGGCCTACGAGCAGTACTTC. This chain links TRBV5-5 with TRBJ2-7, with 7 bases that match TRBD2. V lost 4 bases to trimming and J lost 2 bases; unmatched junction nucleotides: 9. This CDR3 is built from 15 residues. In germline, CDR1 is SGHKS, CDR2 YYEKEE (reference sequence).

The chain has TRBV3-1 and TRBJ1-1; D ambiguous. The CDR3 sequence is 14 residues long. Trimming left V 4 bases short and J 4 bases short, with 13 bases between. CDR1 is LGHDT and CDR2 is YNNKEL in the germline V gene (reference sequence). The CDR3 reads CASSPRGSGTEAFF. CDR3 sequence (DNA): TGTGCCAGCAGCCCCCGTGGGTCTGGCACTGAAGCTTTCTTT.